This T cell receptor (beta chain) was sequenced for a study of breast tumors, draining lymph nodes, adjacent tissues. Breast cancer patients provided tissue from their axillary draining lymph nodes. The V segment lost 7 bases and the J segment 7 bases; nucleotides outside the gene matches: 5. The V gene's germline CDR1 is DFQATT and CDR2 SNEGSKA (reference sequence). This CDR3 comprises 13 residues. From the multiplex PCR reads, TCRdb called clonotypes with MiXCR, one entry per CDR3 protein. The table records about 230,000 distinct CDR3 sequences, roughly 30% of them present only once. This clonotype was counted many times.

The TCR was taken from a female donor with breast cancer. Some clones in this sample may be carry-over from other donors' samples. Sequencing was carried out using axillary lymph node tissue. J is TRBJ2-3 and V is TRBV20-1; 13 bases are shared with TRBD2. DNA of the CDR3: TGCAGTGGCCGGACTAGCGGGAGATATACGCAGTATTTT. This translates into CSGRTSGRYTQYF.